The next 27 T cell receptor beta chains were all read from a single sample in a study of OX40 agonist ivuxolimab in advanced cancers. Assay: immunoSEQ multiplex PCR; the TCRdb copy retains only in-frame clones and omits some. The sample lists 90,000 to 100,000 clones, approximately 89% occurring once. The sequenced sample was CD4+ or CD8+ T cells sorted from blood, obtained in a trial of the OX40 agonist ivuxolimab. The receptors stem from an adult with an advanced solid tumor such as melanoma, head and neck, liver or kidney cancer.

The V call is TRBV6-1, the J call TRBJ2-7; D gene unclear. V was pared by 7 bases and J by 2 bases, with 6 bases between. The germline gives CDR1 MNHNS, CDR2 SASEGT. This CDR3 comprises 11 residues. The CDR3 loop is CASKSAYEQYF. CDR3 nucleotides: TGTGCCAGCAAAAGCGCCTACGAGCAGTACTTC.

The rearrangement uses TRBV7-9 and TRBJ1-1, with D unclear. V gave up 5 bases and J gave up 3 bases, with 16 bases separating them. CDR3 length: 15 amino acids. The germline CDR1 and CDR2 sequences are SEHNR and FQNEAQ (reference sequence). DNA for the CDR3: TGTGCCAGCAGCCGACCAACCCCCGGATACACTGAAGCTTTCTTT. This sequence encodes CASSRPTPGYTEAFF.

The chain joins TRBV5-5 to TRBJ1-5, with D maybe TRBD1 (5 bases). With 0 bases removed from V and 2 bases from J, the gap between germline ends came to 9 bases. The germline V gene has CDR1 SGHKS and CDR2 YYEKEE (reference sequence). This CDR3 contains 15 residues. The CDR3 region is CASSLEGVGNQPQHF. For the CDR3, the DNA is TGTGCCAGCAGCTTGGAAGGGGTAGGCAATCAGCCCCAGCATTTT.

The chain carries TRBV19 and TRBJ2-7; 7 bases are shared with TRBD2. Germline loops: CDR1 LNHDA, CDR2 SQIVND (reference sequence). The trim removed 0 bases at V and 7 bases at J, leaving 6 bases unmatched. There are 14 residues in the CDR3. For the CDR3, the DNA is TGTGCCAGTAGTATAGATCAGCGCGGGGGAGAGCAGTACTTC. Amino acid sequence: CASSIDQRGGEQYF.

The chain is built from TRBV7-3 and TRBJ1-2, with 8 bases matching TRBD1. Trimming took 2 bases from V and 6 from J; bases not matched to a gene: 2. CDR3 length: 13 residues. The germline V gene has CDR1 SGHTA and CDR2 FQGTGA. CDR3 sequence: CASSLAGGDGYTF. The CDR3 nucleotides are TGTGCCAGCAGCTTAGCAGGGGGCGATGGCTACACCTTC.

The chain carries TRBV5-1 and TRBJ2-5; 8 bases match TRBD1. The germline gives CDR1 SGHRS, CDR2 YFSETQ. V trimming: 4 bases; J trimming: 1 base; junction bases outside the gene matches: 6. This CDR3 region has 15 residues. CDR3 in DNA: TGCGCCAGCAGCCCCCGGACAGGGAGCCAAGAGACCCAGTACTTC. It encodes CASSPRTGSQETQYF.

This clone was recorded once. V usage is TRBV4-1 and J usage is TRBJ1-4; 9 bases agree with TRBD1. In germline, CDR1 is MGHRA, CDR2 YSYEKL. The CDR3 is made up of 14 amino acids. V gave up 8 bases and J gave up 7 bases; unmatched junction bases: 8. The CDR3 loop reads CASQIGTGFEKLFF. The CDR3 DNA reads as TGCGCCAGCCAAATCGGGACAGGGTTTGAAAAACTGTTTTTT.

The chain combines TRBV7-2 with TRBJ2-1, with unresolved D. The CDR3 is made up of 15 amino acids. With 1 base removed from V and 0 bases from J, the gap between germline ends came to 7 bases. The germline gives CDR1 SGHTA, CDR2 FQGNSA. CDR3 sequence (DNA): TGTGCCAGCAGCTTAGAGAGCAGCTCCTACAATGAGCAGTTCTTC. Translating it yields CASSLESSSYNEQFF. The whole variable domain, filled in from reference TRBV7-2 and TRBJ2-1, reads GAGVSQSPSNKVTEKGKDVELRCDPISGHTALYWYRQSLGQGLEFLIYFQGNSAPDKSGLPSDRFSAERTGGSVSTLTIQRTQQEDSAVYLCASSLESSSYNEQFFGPGTRLTVL.

The chain links TRBV2 to TRBJ1-1; TRBD1 matches at 8 bases. The CDR3 totals 14 residues. CDR1 is SNHLY, CDR2 FYNNEI, per germline. V dropped 7 bases and J dropped 3; count of bases not matched to a gene: 7. CDR3 DNA: TGTGCCAGCACCAGGGGACAGGAGGACACTGAAGCTTTCTTT. Amino acids: CASTRGQEDTEAFF.

The V call is TRBV6-5, the J call TRBJ2-5; TRBD1 matches 9 bases. J gave up 4 bases and V 6 bases, and 6 bases lay outside the gene matches. Looked up from germline, CDR1 is MNHEY and CDR2 is SVGAGI. The CDR3 runs to 14 residues. The CDR3 reads CASRTGGQGETQYF. The CDR3, as DNA: TGTGCCAGCAGAACGGGGGGACAGGGAGAGACCCAGTACTTC.

The chain combines TRBV9 with TRBJ2-5; 7 nucleotides match TRBD1. CDR3 size: 14 residues. V lost 3 bases and J lost 5; bases outside the gene matches: 7. Germline values: CDR1 SGDLS, CDR2 YYNGEE. CDR3 nucleotide sequence: TGTGCCAGCAGCGAAGGGGGCCAGAGGGAGACCCAGTACTTC. Its translation is CASSEGGQRETQYF.

This rearrangement joins TRBV6-5 to TRBJ2-5; 8 bases line up with TRBD1. The CDR3 sequence is 15 residues long. Unmatched junction bases numbered 6, after V lost 2 bases and J lost 4 bases. Germline V gene sequence: CDR1 MNHEY, CDR2 SVGAGI. The CDR3 DNA reads as TGTGCCAGCAGTTACCTAGCAGGGGGCAGAGAGACCCAGTACTTC. Translated, it gives CASSYLAGGRETQYF.

The chain carries TRBV7-2 and TRBJ2-7; no definite D call. Germline V lookup: CDR1 SGHTA, CDR2 FQGNSA. V was trimmed by 1 base and J by 6 bases, leaving 10 bases between them. The CDR3 extends over 13 amino acids. CDR3 coding DNA: TGTGCCAGCAGCTTAGGGCTAGAAGGCGAGCAGTACTTC. Protein sequence: CASSLGLEGEQYF. The whole variable domain, remainder taken from reference TRBV7-2 and TRBJ2-7, is GAGVSQSPSNKVTEKGKDVELRCDPISGHTALYWYRQSLGQGLEFLIYFQGNSAPDKSGLPSDRFSAERTGGSVSTLTIQRTQQEDSAVYLCASSLGLEGEQYFGPGTRLTVT.

This chain connects TRBV7-2 to TRBJ1-6; D unresolved. V lost 5 bases to trimming and J lost 6 bases, with 14 bases between them. Germline V gene sequence: CDR1 SGHTA, CDR2 FQGNSA. The CDR3 extends over 15 amino acids. The DNA of the CDR3 is TGTGCCAGCAGCAACTCCGGTCCTACTAATTCACCCCTCCACTTT. Translating gives CASSNSGPTNSPLHF.

The V gene is TRBV19, the J gene TRBJ2-7; perhaps TRBD1 as D (6 bases). This CDR3 spans 13 amino acids. Trimming took off 9 bases at V and 3 bases at J, with 15 bases between the two ends. Germline V CDR1 and CDR2: LNHDA, SQIVND (reference sequence). The CDR3 DNA reads TGTGCCAGCCGGGACACTGCCCTCTACGAGCAGTACTTC. This translates into CASRDTALYEQYF.

The chain couples TRBV2 to TRBJ2-2; unclear D gene. Germline CDR1 is SNHLY and CDR2 is FYNNEI. V lost 6 bases to trimming and J lost 0 bases, with 8 bases between them. The length of the CDR3 is 14 residues. CDR3 in amino acids: CASRTHANTGELFF. DNA of the CDR3: TGTGCCAGCAGGACACACGCGAACACCGGGGAGCTGTTTTTT. The full variable domain, rest sourced from reference TRBV2 and TRBJ2-2, is EPEVTQTPSHQVTQMGQEVILRCVPISNHLYFYWYRQILGQKVEFLVSFYNNEISEKSEIFDDQFSVERPDGSNFTLKIRSTKLEDSAMYFCASRTHANTGELFFGEGSRLTVL.

V is TRBV2 and J is TRBJ1-1; unclear D gene. The ends were cut back, 7 bases at V and 5 bases at J, with 20 bases in the middle. The CDR3 contains 15 residues. Germline V gene data show CDR1 as SNHLY and CDR2 as FYNNEI. CDR3 coding DNA: TGTGCCAGCAAACGTTACGACTCGGGTGAGACTGAAGCTTTCTTT. Translating gives CASKRYDSGETEAFF.

This clone turned up a few times. The gene calls are TRBV27 and TRBJ1-2, with 9 bases identical to TRBD1. CDR3 length equals 15 residues. Germline V lookup: CDR1 MNHEY, CDR2 SMNVEV (reference sequence). The trim removed 6 bases at V and 5 bases at J, leaving 10 bases unmatched. The CDR3 DNA sequence: TGTGCCAGCAGACAGGGGGCTGGGGGGTTTTATGGCTACACCTTC. Residues: CASRQGAGGFYGYTF.

This clone appeared a few times. The V and J genes are TRBV14 and TRBJ1-2; 9 bases fit TRBD1. J was trimmed by 1 base and V by 4 bases; bases with no gene match: 4. Germline assignment: CDR1 SGHDN and CDR2 FVKESK. The CDR3 length is 15 residues. The CDR3 region has the DNA TGTGCCAGCAGCCCCCGGGACAGGGTTAACTATGGCTACACCTTC. As protein: CASSPRDRVNYGYTF.

The gene calls are TRBV18 and TRBJ1-5, with 9 bases matching TRBD1. This CDR3 is 19 amino acids long. V was clipped by 0 bases and J by 5 bases; unmatched bases: 14. Germline CDR1 reads KGHSH; CDR2 reads LQKENI. The CDR3 DNA is TGTGCCAGCTCACCACCGCCGGACAGGGGTCGTTTGGTGGATCAGCCCCAGCATTTT. It translates to CASSPPPDRGRLVDQPQHF.

The CDR3 is CASSVGGIYEQYF. The CDR3 region has the DNA TGTGCCAGCAGCGTAGGCGGGATCTACGAGCAGTACTTC. The chain has TRBV9 and TRBJ2-7; a possible D gene is TRBD2 (6 bases). V was clipped by 0 bases and J by 3 bases, with 7 bases between them. Germline V gives CDR1 SGDLS, CDR2 YYNGEE. The CDR3 is made up of 13 amino acids.

The CDR3 DNA reads as TGTGCCAGCAGGGCAGGGGGGGGGCCCCAGCATTTT. Protein sequence: CASRAGGGPQHF. This chain links TRBV2 with TRBJ1-5; 7 bases are shared with TRBD1. CDR3 size: 12 residues. From germline, CDR1 is SNHLY and CDR2 FYNNEI. Trimming took 6 bases from V and 9 from J; bases not matched to a gene: 5.

The rearrangement links TRBV7-2 to TRBJ2-5; 7 nucleotides agree with TRBD2. The germline gives CDR1 SGHTA, CDR2 FQGNSA. V gave up 5 bases and J gave up 7 bases; unmatched junction bases: 16. The CDR3 consists of 16 residues. CDR3 amino acids: CASSLPGGYSFGTQYF. Here the CDR3 DNA reads TGTGCCAGCAGCCTCCCGGGGGGTTACTCTTTCGGGACCCAGTACTTC. Full variable domain (missing parts from reference TRBV7-2 and TRBJ2-5): GAGVSQSPSNKVTEKGKDVELRCDPISGHTALYWYRQSLGQGLEFLIYFQGNSAPDKSGLPSDRFSAERTGGSVSTLTIQRTQQEDSAVYLCASSLPGGYSFGTQYFGPGTRLLVL.

The CDR3 nucleotides read TGTGCCAGCAGCTTAGGTCAGGGGATAAACACCATATATTTT. Protein: CASSLGQGINTIYF. This rearrangement joins TRBV7-2 to TRBJ1-3; TRBD1 might be the D (6 bases). The CDR3 has 14 residues. V shed 1 base and J shed 6 bases, with 10 bases lying between them. The germline V gene has CDR1 SGHTA and CDR2 FQGNSA.

This clone was counted a single time. The genes are TRBV10-3 and TRBJ1-2; 7 bases are shared with TRBD1. The V gene's germline CDR1 is ENHRY and CDR2 SYGVKD. There are 13 residues in the CDR3. V was pared by 0 bases and J by 5 bases, with 0 bases of the junction left unmatched. DNA of the CDR3: TGTGCCATCAGTGAGTCGGGACAGTATGGCTACACCTTC. Translated, it gives CAISESGQYGYTF.

The chain couples TRBV4-2 to TRBJ2-1; TRBD2 might be the D (5 bases). The germline CDR1 and CDR2 sequences are LGHNA and YNFKEQ. V shed 4 bases and J shed 6 bases, with 7 bases lying between them. CDR3 size: 12 residues. CDR3 nucleotides: TGTGCCAGCAGCCGAGAGGGCAATGAGCAGTTCTTC. This translates into CASSREGNEQFF.

This clone is a singleton in its sample. The rearrangement joins TRBV7-2 to TRBJ1-2; D is unclear. The CDR3 has 14 amino acids. CDR1 and CDR2 from the germline V gene are SGHTA and FQGNSA. Trimming removed 4 bases from V and 2 bases from J, with 11 bases in between. This chain's CDR3 is CASSSIAGNYGYTF. The CDR3 nucleotides are TGTGCCAGCAGCTCTATCGCGGGAAACTATGGCTACACCTTC.